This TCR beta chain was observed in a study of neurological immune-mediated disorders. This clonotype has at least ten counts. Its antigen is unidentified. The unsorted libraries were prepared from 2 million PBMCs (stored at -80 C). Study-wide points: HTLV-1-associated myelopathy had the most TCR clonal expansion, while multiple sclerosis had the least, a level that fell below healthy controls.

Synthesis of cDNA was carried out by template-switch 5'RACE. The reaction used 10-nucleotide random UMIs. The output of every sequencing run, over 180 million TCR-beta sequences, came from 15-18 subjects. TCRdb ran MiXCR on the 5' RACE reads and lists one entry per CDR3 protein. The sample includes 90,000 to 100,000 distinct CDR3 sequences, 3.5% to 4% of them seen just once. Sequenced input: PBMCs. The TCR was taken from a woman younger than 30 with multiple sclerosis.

The CDR3 is CASSFGSSYEQYF. For the CDR3, the DNA is TGTGCCAGCAGTTTCGGATCATCCTACGAGCAGTACTTC. The J gene is TRBJ2-7, the V gene TRBV28; D gene uncertain. From germline, CDR1 is MDHEN and CDR2 SYDVKM. V was clipped by 3 bases and J by 1 base, with 7 bases between them. The CDR3 extends over 13 amino acids. The full variable domain, rest sourced from reference TRBV28 and TRBJ2-7, is DVKVTQSSRYLVKRTGEKVFLECVQDMDHENMFWYRQDPGLGLRLIYFSYDVKMKEKGDIPEGYSVSREKKERFSLILESASTNQTSMYLCASSFGSSYEQYFGPGTRLTVT.